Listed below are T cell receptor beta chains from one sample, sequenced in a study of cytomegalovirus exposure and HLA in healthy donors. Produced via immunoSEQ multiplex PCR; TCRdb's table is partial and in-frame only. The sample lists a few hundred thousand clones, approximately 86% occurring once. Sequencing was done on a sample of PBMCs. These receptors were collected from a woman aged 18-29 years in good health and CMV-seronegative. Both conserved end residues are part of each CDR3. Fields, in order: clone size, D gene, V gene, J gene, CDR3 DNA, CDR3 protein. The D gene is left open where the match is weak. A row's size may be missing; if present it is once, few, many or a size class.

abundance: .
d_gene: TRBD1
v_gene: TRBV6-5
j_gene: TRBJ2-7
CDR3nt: TGTGCCAGCAGACCCGTGGACAGGGGTGATTGGGAGCAGTACTTC
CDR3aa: CASRPVDRGDWEQYF

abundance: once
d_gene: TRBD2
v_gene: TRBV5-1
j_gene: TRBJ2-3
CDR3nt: TGCGCCAGCAGCCAAGGACTAGCGGGGACAGATACGCAGTATTTT
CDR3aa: CASSQGLAGTDTQYF

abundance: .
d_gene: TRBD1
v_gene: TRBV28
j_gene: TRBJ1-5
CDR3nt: TGTGCCAGCAGCACCGGGACAGGGTTTTTTCAGCCCCAGCATTTT
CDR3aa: CASSTGTGFFQPQHF

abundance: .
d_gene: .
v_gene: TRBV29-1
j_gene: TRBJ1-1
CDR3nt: TGCAGCCACCACAGGGCGTACGGTGAAGCTTTCTTT
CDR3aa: CSHHRAYGEAFF

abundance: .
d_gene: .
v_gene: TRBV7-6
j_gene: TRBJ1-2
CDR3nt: TGTGCCAGCAGCGGGGGGGACTATGGCTACACCTTC
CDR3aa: CASSGGDYGYTF

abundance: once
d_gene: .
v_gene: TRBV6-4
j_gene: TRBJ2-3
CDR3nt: TGTGCCAGCAGTGAATCGGGGGACCCCACAGATACGCAGTATTTT
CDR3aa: CASSESGDPTDTQYF

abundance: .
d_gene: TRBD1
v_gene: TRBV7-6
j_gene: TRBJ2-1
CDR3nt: TGTGCCAGCAGCCCCGGGACAGGGGGAAACAATGAGCAGTTCTTC
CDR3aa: CASSPGTGGNNEQFF

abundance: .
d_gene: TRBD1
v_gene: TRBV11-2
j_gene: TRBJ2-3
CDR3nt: TGTGCCAGCAGCATCGGGACAGGGGCTAAGGATACGCAGTATTTT
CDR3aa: CASSIGTGAKDTQYF

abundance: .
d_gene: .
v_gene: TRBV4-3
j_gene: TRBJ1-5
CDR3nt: TGCGCCAGCAGCCAAGGGCGGGGTGGGAATCAGCCCCAGCATTTT
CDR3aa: CASSQGRGGNQPQHF

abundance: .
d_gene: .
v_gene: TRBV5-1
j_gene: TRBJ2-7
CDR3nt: TGCGCCAGCACGGGGGACGGTTGGAGCTCCTACGAGCAGTACTTC
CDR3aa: CASTGDGWSSYEQYF

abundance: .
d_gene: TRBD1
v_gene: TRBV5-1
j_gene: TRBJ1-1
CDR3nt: TGCGCCAGCAGCACGGGACAGGCCCTGAACACTGAAGCTTTCTTT
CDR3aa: CASSTGQALNTEAFF

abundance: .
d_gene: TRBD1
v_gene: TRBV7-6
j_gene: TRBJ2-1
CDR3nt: TGTGCCAGCAGTTATCCGGATCGGACAGGGAGCTATGAGCAGTTCTTC
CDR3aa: CASSYPDRTGSYEQFF

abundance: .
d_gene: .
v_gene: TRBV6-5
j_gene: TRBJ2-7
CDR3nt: TGTGCCAGCAGCCGAAACAGGGATGGCTCCTACGAGCAGTACTTC
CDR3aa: CASSRNRDGSYEQYF

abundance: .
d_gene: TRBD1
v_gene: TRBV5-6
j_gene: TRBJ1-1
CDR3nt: TGTGCCAGCTATTACAGGGGGACCACTGAAGCTTTCTTT
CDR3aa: CASYYRGTTEAFF

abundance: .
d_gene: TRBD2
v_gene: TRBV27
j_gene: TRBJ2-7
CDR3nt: TGTGCCAGCAGTCTGAGACTAGCGGGAGGTACCCTTATGGACGAGCAGTACTTC
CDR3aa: CASSLRLAGGTLMDEQYF

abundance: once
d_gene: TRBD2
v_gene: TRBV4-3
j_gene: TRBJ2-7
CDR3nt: TGCGCCAGCAGCCAGACACCCGGGACTAGGCTTAGCGAGCAGTACTTC
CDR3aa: CASSQTPGTRLSEQYF

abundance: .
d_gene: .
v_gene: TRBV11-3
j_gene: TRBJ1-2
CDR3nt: TGTGCCAGCAGCTTAGAGACAGGCTATGGCTACACCTTC
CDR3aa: CASSLETGYGYTF

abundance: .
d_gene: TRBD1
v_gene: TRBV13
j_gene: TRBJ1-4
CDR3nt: TGTGCCAGCAGCTTTAGGGACAGGGGTGGAAAACTGTTTTTT
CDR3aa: CASSFRDRGGKLFF

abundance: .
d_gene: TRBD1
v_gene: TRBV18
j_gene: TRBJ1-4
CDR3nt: TGTGCCAGCTCAAACTACGGGACAGGGGGCGCCGAAAAACTGTTTTTT
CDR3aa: CASSNYGTGGAEKLFF

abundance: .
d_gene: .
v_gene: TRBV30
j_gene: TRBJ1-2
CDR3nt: TGTGCCTGGACCCCGGGGGGGTATGGCTACACCTTC
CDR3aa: CAWTPGGYGYTF

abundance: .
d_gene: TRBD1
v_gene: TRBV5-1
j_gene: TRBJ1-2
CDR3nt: TGCGCCAGCAGCTGGACCGGGACAGGGGGCGATGGCTACACCTTC
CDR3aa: CASSWTGTGGDGYTF

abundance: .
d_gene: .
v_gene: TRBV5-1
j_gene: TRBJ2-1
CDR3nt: TGCGCCAGCAGCTTCGAATTAAGCCGGCTAGATTACAATGAGCAGTTCTTC
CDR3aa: CASSFELSRLDYNEQFF

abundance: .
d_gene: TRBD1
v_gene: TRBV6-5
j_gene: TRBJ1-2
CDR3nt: TGTGCCAGCAGTTCCCTATTAGACAGGGCTGCCTATGGCTACACCTTC
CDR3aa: CASSSLLDRAAYGYTF

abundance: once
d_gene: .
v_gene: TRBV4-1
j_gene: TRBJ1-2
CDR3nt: TGCGCCAGCAGCCAAAAAGGACAGCAACCGACCTATGGCTACACCTTC
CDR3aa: CASSQKGQQPTYGYTF

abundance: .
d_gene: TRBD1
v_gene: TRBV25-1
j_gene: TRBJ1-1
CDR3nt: TGTGCCAGCAGGGGGAACAGGGGGATGCTTGAAGCTTTCTTT
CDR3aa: CASRGNRGMLEAFF

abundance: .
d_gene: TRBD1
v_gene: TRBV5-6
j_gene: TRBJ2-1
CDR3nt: TGTGCCAGCAGCTGGGGGACAGGGGGAAATGAGCAGTTCTTC
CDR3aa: CASSWGTGGNEQFF

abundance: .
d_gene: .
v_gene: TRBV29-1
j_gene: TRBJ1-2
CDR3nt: TGCAGCGTTGGGGAGACCCCTATGGGCTACACCTTC
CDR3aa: CSVGETPMGYTF

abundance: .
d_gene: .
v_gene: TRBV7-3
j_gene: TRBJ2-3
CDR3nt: TGTGCCAGCAGCTTGGGCTCCATTACAAGCACAGATACGCAGTATTTT
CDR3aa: CASSLGSITSTDTQYF

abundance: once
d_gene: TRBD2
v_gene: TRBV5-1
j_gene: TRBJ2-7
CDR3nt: TGCGCCAGCAGCTTGGAGCGGGGGGCCTCCTACGAGCAGTACTTC
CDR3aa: CASSLERGASYEQYF

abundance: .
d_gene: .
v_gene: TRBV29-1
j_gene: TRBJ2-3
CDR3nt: TGCAGCGTTGGGACATTACTCTTAGGCACAGATACGCAGTATTTT
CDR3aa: CSVGTLLLGTDTQYF

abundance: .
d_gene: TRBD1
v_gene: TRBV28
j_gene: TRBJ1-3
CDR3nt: TGTGCCAGCAGTTTCGGCCGGGACAGGGGGCTGTCTGGAAACACCATATATTTT
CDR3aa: CASSFGRDRGLSGNTIYF

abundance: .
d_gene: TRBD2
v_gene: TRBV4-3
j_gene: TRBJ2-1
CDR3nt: TGCGCCAGCAGCCGGGCGGGTAGCGGGAGCTCCTACAATGAGCAGTTCTTC
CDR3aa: CASSRAGSGSSYNEQFF

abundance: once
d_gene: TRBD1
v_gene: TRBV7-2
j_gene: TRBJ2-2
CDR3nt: TGTGCCAGCAGCAACGGACAGGGACCGAGGACCGGGGAGCTGTTTTTT
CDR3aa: CASSNGQGPRTGELFF

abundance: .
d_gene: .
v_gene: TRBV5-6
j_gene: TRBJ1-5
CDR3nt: TGTGCCAGCAGCCGGGGCGGGGCCGGAAATCAGCCCCAGCATTTT
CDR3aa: CASSRGGAGNQPQHF

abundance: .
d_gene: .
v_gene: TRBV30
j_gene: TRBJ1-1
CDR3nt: TGTGCCTGGATTGGTAGGGCAGGGTTAGTTGAAGCTTTCTTT
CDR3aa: CAWIGRAGLVEAFF

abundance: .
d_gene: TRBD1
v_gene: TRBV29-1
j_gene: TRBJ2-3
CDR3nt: TGCAGCGTAAGGTTTACAGGGGCAGATACGCAGTATTTT
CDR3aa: CSVRFTGADTQYF

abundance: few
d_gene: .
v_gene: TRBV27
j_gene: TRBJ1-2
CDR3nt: TGTGCCAGCAGTTTACAAGCGAACTATGGCTACACCTTC
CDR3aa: CASSLQANYGYTF

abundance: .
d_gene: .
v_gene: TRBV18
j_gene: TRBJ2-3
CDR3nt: TGTGCCAGCTCACCGGAACAGGGATGGGCCACAGATACGCAGTATTTT
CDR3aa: CASSPEQGWATDTQYF

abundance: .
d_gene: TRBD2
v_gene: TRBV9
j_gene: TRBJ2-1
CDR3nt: TGTGCCAGCAGCGCACCGGGACTAGCGGTCAATGAGCAGTTCTTC
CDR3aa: CASSAPGLAVNEQFF

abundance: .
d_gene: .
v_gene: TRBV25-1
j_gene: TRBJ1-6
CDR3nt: TGTGCCAGCAGTGAATACCGGGCACCCCTCCACTTT
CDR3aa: CASSEYRAPLHF

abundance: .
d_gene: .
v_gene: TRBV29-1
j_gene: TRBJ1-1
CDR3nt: TGCAGCGTCGCGACAAGCCTGAACACTGAAGCTTTCTTT
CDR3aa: CSVATSLNTEAFF

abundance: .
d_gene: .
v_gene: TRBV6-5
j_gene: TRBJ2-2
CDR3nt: TGTGCCAGCACAGGGTTATCGGGCACCGGGGAGCTGTTTTTT
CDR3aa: CASTGLSGTGELFF

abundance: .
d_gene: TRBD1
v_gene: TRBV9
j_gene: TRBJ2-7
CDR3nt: TGTGCCAGCAGCGCCGGGACAGGGGGCATCTACGAGCAGTACTTC
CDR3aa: CASSAGTGGIYEQYF

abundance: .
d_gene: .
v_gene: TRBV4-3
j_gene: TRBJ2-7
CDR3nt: TGCGCCAGCAGTACAGTGCAGGGCACATACGAGCAGTACTTC
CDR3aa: CASSTVQGTYEQYF

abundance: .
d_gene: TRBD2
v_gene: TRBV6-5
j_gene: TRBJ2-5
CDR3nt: TGTGCCAGCAGTCCGGGGGGGGGTGGAGAGACCCAGTACTTC
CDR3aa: CASSPGGGGETQYF

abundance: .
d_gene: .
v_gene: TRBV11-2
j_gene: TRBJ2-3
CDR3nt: TGTGCCAGCAGCTTACACAGATACACAGATACGCAGTATTTT
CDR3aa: CASSLHRYTDTQYF

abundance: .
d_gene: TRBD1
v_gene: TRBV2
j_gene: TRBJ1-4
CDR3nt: TGTGCCAGCAGTGAGGAGACAGGGGACGAAAAACTGTTTTTT
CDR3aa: CASSEETGDEKLFF

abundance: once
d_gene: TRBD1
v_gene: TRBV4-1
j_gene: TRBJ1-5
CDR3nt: TGCGCCAGCAGCCAAGATCCGGGACAGGGGGATTATCAGCCCCAGCATTTT
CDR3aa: CASSQDPGQGDYQPQHF

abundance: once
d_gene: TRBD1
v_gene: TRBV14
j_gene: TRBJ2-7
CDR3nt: TGTGCCAGCAGCCAAACCGGGACAGGGACCTACGAGCAGTACTTC
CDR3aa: CASSQTGTGTYEQYF

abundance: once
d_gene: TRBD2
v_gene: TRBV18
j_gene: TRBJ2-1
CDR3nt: TGTGCCAGCTCACCAAGGGGGACTAGCGGGTCCCCCTCCTACAATGAGCAGTTCTTC
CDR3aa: CASSPRGTSGSPSYNEQFF

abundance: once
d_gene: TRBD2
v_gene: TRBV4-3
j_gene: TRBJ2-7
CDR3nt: TGCGCCAGCAGCCAAGACTACCCCGGGGGGACTAGCGGTCGATACGAGCAGTACTTC
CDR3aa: CASSQDYPGGTSGRYEQYF

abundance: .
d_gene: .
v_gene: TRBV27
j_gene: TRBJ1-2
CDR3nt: TGTGCCAGCAGCGGTGGAGGGTGGGATGGCTACACCTTC
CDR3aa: CASSGGGWDGYTF